Described below is a single T cell receptor (beta chain) sequence and its context. What it binds is unknown. The source of the sample is a study of OX40 agonist ivuxolimab in advanced cancers. The study, taken as a whole, reports: The specificity for antigen of the expanded peripheral T cells was not determined.

Sequencing was performed with immunoSEQ multiplex PCR; in TCRdb, only in-frame clones are kept and a portion is missing. The table has under 50,000 clones, 75% to 90% seen once; the top ten hold about 48%. CDR1 SGDLS and CDR2 YYNGEE come from the germline V gene. The CDR3 totals 15 residues. J lost 3 bases, V lost 3 bases, and 5 bases had no gene match. This TCR was sampled from an adult with an advanced solid tumor such as melanoma, head and neck, liver or kidney cancer. Sequencing was performed on CD4+ or CD8+ T cells sorted from blood, taken in a trial of the OX40 agonist ivuxolimab. This chain links TRBV9 with TRBJ2-1; 8 bases map to TRBD1. CDR3 sequence: CASSAGTGYYNEQFF. CDR3 coding DNA: TGTGCCAGCAGCGCCGGGACAGGTTACTACAATGAGCAGTTCTTC.